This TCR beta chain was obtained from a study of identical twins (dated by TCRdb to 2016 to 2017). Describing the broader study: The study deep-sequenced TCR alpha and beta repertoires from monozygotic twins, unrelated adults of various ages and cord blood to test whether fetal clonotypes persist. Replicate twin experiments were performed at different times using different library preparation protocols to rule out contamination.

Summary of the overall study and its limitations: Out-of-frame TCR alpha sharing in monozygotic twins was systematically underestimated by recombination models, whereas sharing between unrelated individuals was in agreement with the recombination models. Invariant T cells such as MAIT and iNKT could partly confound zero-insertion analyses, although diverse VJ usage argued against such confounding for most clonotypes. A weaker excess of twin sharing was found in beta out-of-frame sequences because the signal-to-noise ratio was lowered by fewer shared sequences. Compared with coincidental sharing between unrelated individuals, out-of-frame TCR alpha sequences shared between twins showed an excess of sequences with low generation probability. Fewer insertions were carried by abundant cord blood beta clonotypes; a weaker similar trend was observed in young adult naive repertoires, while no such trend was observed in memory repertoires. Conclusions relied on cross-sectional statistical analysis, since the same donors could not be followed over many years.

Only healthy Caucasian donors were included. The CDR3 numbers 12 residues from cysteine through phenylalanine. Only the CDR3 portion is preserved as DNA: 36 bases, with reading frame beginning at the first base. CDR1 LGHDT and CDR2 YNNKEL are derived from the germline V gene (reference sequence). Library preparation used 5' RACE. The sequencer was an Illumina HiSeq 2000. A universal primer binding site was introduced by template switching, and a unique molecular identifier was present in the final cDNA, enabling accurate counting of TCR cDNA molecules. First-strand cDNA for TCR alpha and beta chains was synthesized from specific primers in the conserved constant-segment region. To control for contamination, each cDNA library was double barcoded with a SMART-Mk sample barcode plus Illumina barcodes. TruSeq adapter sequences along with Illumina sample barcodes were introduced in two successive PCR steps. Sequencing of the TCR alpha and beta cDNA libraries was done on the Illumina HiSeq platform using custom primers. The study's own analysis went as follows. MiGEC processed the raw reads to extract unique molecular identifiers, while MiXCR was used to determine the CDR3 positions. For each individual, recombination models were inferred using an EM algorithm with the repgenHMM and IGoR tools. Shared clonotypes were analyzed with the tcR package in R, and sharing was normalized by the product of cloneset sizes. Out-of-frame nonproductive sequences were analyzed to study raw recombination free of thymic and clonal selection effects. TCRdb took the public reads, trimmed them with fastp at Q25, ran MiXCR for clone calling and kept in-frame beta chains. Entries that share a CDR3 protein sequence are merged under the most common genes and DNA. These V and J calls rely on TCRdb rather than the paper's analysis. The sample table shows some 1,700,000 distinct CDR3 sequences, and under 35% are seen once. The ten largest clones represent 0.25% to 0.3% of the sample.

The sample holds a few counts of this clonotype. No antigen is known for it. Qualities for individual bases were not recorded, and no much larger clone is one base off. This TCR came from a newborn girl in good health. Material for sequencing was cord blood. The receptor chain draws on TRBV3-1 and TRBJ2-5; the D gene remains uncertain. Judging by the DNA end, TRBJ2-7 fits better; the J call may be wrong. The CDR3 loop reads CASSQAHLEQYF. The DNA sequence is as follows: TGTGCCAGCAGCCAGGCACACCTCGAGCAGTACTTC.